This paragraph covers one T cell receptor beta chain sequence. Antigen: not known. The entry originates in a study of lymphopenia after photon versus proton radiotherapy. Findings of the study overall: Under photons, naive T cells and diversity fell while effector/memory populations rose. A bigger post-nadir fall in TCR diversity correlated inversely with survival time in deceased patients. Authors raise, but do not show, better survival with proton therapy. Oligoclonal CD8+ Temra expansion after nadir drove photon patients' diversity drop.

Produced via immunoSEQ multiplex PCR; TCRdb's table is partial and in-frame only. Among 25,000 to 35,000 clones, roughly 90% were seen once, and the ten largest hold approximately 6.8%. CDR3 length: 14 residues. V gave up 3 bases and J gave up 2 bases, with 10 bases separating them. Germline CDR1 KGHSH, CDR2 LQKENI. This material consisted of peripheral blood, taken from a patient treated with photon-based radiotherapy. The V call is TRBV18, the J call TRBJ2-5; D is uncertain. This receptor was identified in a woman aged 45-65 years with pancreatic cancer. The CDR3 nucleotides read TGTGCCAGCTCACCCTCGACCAGACAAGAGACCCAGTACTTC. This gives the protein CASSPSTRQETQYF.